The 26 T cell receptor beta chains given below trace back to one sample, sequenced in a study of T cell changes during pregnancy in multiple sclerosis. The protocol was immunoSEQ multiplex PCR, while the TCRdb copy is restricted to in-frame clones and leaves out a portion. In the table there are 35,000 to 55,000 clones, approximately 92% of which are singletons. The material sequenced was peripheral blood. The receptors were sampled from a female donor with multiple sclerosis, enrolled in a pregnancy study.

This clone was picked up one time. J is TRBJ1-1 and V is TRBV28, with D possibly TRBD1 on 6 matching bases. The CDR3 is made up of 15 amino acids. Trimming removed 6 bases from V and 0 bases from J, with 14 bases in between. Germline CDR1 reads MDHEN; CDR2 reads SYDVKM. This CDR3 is CASRPGTSLNTEAFF. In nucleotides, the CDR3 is TGTGCCAGCAGACCTGGGACATCTCTGAACACTGAAGCTTTCTTT.

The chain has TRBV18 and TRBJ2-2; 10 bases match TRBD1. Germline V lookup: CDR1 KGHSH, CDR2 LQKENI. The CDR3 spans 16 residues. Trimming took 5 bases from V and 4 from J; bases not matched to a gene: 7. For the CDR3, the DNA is TGTGCCAGCTCATCCCAAAGGACAGGGGGCACCGGGGAGCTGTTTTTT. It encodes CASSSQRTGGTGELFF.

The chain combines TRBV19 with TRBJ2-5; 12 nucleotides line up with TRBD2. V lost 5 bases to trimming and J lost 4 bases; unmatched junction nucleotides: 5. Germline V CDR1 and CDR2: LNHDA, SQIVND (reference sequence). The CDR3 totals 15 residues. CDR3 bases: TGTGCCAGTAGTGCTAGCGGGAGGGCCGGAGAGACCCAGTACTTC. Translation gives CASSASGRAGETQYF.

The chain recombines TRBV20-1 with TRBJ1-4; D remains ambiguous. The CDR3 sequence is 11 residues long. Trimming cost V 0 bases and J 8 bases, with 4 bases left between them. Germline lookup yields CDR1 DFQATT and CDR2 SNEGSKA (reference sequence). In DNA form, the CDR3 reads TGCAGTGCTAGAGAGGTAGAAAAACTGTTTTTT. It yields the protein CSAREVEKLFF.

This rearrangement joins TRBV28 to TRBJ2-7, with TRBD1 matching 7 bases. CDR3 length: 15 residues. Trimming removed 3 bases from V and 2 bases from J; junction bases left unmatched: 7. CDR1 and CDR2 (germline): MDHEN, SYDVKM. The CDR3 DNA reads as TGTGCCAGCAGTTTCGACAGGGTTGGTACCTACGAGCAGTACTTC. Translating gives CASSFDRVGTYEQYF.

CDR3 DNA: TGTGCCAGCAGTTTGCAGGGGGTGAGCTCTGGAAACACCATATATTTT. Translated: CASSLQGVSSGNTIYF. The chain recombines TRBV5-4 with TRBJ1-3; 7 positions match TRBD1. This CDR3 contains 16 residues. Trimming cost V 5 bases and J 0 bases; bases outside gene matches: 8. In germline, CDR1 is SGHNT, CDR2 YYREEE (reference sequence).

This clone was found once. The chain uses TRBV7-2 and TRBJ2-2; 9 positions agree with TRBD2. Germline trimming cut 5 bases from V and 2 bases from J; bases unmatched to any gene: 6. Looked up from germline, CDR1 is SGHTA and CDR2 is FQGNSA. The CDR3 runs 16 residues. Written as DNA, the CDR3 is TGTGCCAGCAGCAACTCCGGGACTAGCAACACCGGGGAGCTGTTTTTT. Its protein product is CASSNSGTSNTGELFF.

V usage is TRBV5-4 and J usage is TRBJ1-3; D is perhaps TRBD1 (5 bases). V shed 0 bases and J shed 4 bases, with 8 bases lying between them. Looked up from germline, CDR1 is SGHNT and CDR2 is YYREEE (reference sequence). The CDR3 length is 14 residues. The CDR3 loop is CASSLEGVGNTIYF. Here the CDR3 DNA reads TGTGCCAGCAGCTTGGAAGGGGTAGGAAACACCATATATTTT.

CDR3 nucleotide sequence: TGTGCCAGTAGTGGATTGACAGGGGGCTCTGGAAACACCATATATTTT. It translates to CASSGLTGGSGNTIYF. The rearrangement joins TRBV19 to TRBJ1-3; 9 bases line up with TRBD1. The germline V gene encodes CDR1 LNHDA and CDR2 SQIVND (reference sequence). CDR3 size: 16 residues. The V gene end was trimmed by 5 bases and the J gene end by 0 bases; junction bases not matched to a gene: 5.

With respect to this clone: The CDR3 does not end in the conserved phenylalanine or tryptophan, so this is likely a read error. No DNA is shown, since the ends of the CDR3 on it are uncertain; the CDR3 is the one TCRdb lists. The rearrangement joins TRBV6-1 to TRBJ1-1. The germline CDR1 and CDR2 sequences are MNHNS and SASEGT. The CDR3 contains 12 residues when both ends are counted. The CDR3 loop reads CASSEIVGARIL.

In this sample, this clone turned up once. The CDR3 here is CASSLKETSGAYEQYF. In DNA, the CDR3 is TGTGCCAGCAGTTTAAAAGAGACTAGCGGGGCCTACGAGCAGTACTTC. The chain recombines TRBV27 with TRBJ2-7; 11 positions agree with TRBD2. CDR1 and CDR2 (germline): MNHEY, SMNVEV (reference sequence). After removal of 2 bases from V and 2 bases from J, the junction contained 5 bases not matched to a gene. The CDR3 spans 16 residues.

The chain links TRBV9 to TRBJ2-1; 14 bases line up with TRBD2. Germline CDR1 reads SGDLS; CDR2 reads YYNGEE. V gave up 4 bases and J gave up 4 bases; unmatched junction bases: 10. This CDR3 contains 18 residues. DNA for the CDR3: TGTGCCAGCAGCCCTGGACTAGCGGGAGGTTGGGTTTACAATGAGCAGTTCTTC. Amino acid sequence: CASSPGLAGGWVYNEQFF.

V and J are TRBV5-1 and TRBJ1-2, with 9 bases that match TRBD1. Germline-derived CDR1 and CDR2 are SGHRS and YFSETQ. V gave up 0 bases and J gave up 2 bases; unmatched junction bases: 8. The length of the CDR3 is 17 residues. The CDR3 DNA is TGCGCCAGCAGCTTGGTGTCCGGGACAGGGATCAACTATGGCTACACCTTC. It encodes CASSLVSGTGINYGYTF.

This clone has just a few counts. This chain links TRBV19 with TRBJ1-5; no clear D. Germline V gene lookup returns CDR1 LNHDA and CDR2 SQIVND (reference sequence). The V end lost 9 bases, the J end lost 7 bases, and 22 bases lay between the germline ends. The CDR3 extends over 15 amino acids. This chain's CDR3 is CASSNPSGGRQPQHF. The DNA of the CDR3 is TGTGCCAGCTCCAATCCATCAGGTGGACGGCAGCCCCAGCATTTT. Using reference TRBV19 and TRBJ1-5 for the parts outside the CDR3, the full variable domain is DGGITQSPKYLFRKEGQNVTLSCEQNLNHDAMYWYRQDPGQGLRLIYYSQIVNDFQKGDIAEGYSVSREKKESFPLTVTSAQKNPTAFYLCASSNPSGGRQPQHFGDGTRLSIL.

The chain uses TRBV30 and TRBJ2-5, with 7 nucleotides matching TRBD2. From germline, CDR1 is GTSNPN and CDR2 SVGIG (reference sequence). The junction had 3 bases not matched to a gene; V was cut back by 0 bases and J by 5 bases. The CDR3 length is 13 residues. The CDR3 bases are TGTGCCTGGAGTGTGGGAGGGACGGAGACCCAGTACTTC. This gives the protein CAWSVGGTETQYF.

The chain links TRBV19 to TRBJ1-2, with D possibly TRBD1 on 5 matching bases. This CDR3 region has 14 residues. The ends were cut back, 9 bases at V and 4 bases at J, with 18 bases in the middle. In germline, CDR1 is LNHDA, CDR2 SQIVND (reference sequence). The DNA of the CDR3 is TGTGCCAGCTCCAGCCAGGGTTGGGTCTATGGCTACACCTTC. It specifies CASSSQGWVYGYTF.

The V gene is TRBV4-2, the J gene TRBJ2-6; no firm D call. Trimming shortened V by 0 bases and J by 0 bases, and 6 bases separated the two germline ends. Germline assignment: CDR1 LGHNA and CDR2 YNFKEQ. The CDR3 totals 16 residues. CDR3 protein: CASSQDETSGANVLTF. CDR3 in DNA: TGTGCCAGCAGCCAAGACGAGACCTCTGGGGCCAACGTCCTGACTTTC.

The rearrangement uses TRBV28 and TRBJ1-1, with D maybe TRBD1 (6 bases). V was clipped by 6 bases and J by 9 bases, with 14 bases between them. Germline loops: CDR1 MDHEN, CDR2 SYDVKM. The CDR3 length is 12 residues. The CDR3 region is CASRRTAQKAFF. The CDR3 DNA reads TGTGCCAGCAGAAGGACAGCCCAAAAAGCTTTCTTT.

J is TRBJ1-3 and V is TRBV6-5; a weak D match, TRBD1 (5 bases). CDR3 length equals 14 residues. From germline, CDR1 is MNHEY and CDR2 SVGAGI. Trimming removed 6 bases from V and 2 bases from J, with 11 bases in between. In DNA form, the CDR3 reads TGTGCCAGCAGAGACCAGGGTCCTGGAAACACCATATATTTT. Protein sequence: CASRDQGPGNTIYF.

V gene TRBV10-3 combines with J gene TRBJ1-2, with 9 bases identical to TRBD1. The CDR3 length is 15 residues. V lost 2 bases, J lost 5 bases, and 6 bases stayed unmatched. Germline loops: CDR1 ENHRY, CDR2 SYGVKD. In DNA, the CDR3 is TGTGCCATCAGTGAGGAACAGGGGGCCCTATATGGCTACACCTTC. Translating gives CAISEEQGALYGYTF.

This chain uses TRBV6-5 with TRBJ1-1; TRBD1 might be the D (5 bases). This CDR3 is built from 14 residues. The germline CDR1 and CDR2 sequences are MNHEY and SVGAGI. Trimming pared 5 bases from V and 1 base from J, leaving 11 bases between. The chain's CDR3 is CASSRTPKNTEAFF. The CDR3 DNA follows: TGTGCCAGCAGTCGGACACCGAAGAACACTGAAGCTTTCTTT.

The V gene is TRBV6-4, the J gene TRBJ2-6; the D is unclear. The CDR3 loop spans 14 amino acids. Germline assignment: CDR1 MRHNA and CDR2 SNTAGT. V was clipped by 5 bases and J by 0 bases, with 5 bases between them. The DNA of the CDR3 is TGTGCCAGCAGTAAGGACTCTGGGGCCAACGTCCTGACTTTC. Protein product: CASSKDSGANVLTF.

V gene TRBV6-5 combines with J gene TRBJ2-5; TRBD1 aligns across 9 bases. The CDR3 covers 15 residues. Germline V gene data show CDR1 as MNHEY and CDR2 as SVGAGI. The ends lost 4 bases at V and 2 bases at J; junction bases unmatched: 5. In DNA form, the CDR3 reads TGTGCCAGCAGTTCCGGGACAGGGAAGCAAGAGACCCAGTACTTC. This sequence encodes CASSSGTGKQETQYF.

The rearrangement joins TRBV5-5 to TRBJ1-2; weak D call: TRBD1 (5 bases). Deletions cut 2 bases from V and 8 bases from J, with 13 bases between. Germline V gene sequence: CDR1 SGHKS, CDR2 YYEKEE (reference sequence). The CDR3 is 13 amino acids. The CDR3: CASSFRQGGGYTF. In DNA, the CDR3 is TGTGCCAGCAGCTTTCGCCAGGGTGGAGGCTACACCTTC. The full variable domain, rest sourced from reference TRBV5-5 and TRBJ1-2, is DAGVTQSPTHLIKTRGQQVTLRCSPISGHKSVSWYQQVLGQGPQFIFQYYEKEERGRGNFPDRFSARQFPNYSSELNVNALLLGDSALYLCASSFRQGGGYTFGSGTRLTVV.

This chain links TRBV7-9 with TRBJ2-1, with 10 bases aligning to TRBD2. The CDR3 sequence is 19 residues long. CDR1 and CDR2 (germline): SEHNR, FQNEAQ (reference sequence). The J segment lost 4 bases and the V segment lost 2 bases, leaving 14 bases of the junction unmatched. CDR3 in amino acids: CASSLYGQVGLAPYNEQFF. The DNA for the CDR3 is TGTGCCAGCAGCTTATACGGACAGGTGGGACTAGCGCCTTACAATGAGCAGTTCTTC.

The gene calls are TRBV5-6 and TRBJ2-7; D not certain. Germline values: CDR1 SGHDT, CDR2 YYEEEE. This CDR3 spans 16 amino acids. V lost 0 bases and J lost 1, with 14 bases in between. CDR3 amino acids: CASSLVYEQTSYEQYF. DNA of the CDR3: TGTGCCAGCAGCTTGGTATACGAACAAACATCCTACGAGCAGTACTTC. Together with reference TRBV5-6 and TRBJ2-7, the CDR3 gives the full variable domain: DAGVTQSPTHLIKTRGQQVTLRCSPKSGHDTVSWYQQALGQGPQFIFQYYEEEERQRGNFPDRFSGHQFPNYSSELNVNALLLGDSALYLCASSLVYEQTSYEQYFGPGTRLTVT.